Described below is a single TCR beta chain sequence and its context. This receptor's antigen is unknown. Base qualities are not provided; no much larger clone lies one nucleotide away. Read against the paper, the sample's time point label means: week 11, during vaccination. A 20-mer mutant IDH1 peptide at 300 micrograms in Montanide made up each vaccine dose, which was injected subcutaneously together with topical imiquimod. The donors had newly diagnosed IDH1-mutant astrocytomas of WHO grade 3 or 4 that showed loss of nuclear ATRX. The samples were drawn from NOA16, a multicentre, single-arm, open-label phase I trial in Germany that tested a mutant IDH1 peptide vaccine in humans for the first time. Genomic DNA for TCRB sequencing was extracted from EDTA blood using the DNeasy Blood and Tissue Kit. The library was produced with the immunoSEQ multiplex PCR assay. The hsTCRB Kit was used according to the manufacturer's protocol to amplify rearranged TCR beta chain sequences. An Illumina MiSeq was used to sequence the TCRB libraries. Per the authors' processing: The kit vendor's proprietary platform handled demultiplexing, trimming and gene mapping. The clones in this table, taken by TCRdb from immuneACCESS, are in-frame only. Not every clone is retained; where verified, under half of the shortfall comes from an unresolved V gene, and the cause of the rest is unknown. Clone size and V and J calls were adopted from that table, with D and trimming inferred from the DNA. For this sample there are some 60,000 clones; over 70% appear just once. Approximately 6% of the sample belongs to the ten largest clones.

The sample belongs to a study of a mutant IDH1 vaccine in newly diagnosed glioma (dated by TCRdb to the early 2020s). Describing the broader study: Patients received eight vaccinations in weeks 1, 3, 5, 7, 11, 15, 19 and 23, corresponding to visits V03 through V10. Prior to enrollment, standard therapy consisting of radiotherapy alone, temozolomide alone, or radiochemotherapy with temozolomide had been administered to patients, with the combination being received by most patients. For exploratory analyses, 25 to 30 treated patients had longitudinal TCRB deep sequencing done wherever samples were available. Of the approximately 34 treated patients, 62.5% were male and 37.5% were female, and a mean age of 40.4 years was recorded. Peripheral blood was collected at six visits: V03 (baseline), V05, V07, V10, V12 and V13. Vaccination began 4-6 weeks after radiotherapy alone, or alongside temozolomide cycles in the chemotherapy-containing groups.

The paper's findings and limits, for the study overall: Selection of PBMC samples for TCRB deep sequencing was based on availability. It was noted by the authors that analyses of patient blood samples could not be reproduced owing to sample limitations. Pseudoprogression seemed to be unrelated to changes in the top peripheral T cell clonotypes found by TCRB sequencing. Immune responses induced by the vaccine were seen in more than 85% of patients across multiple MHC alleles.

The germline V gene (reference sequence) gives CDR1 as SGHAT and CDR2 as FQDESV. Trimming costs V 5 bases and J 0 bases, and their ends lie 14 bases apart. From its cysteine to its phenylalanine, the CDR3 spans 15 amino acids. The CDR3 DNA has 45 bases and is translated from base 1. The receptor chain draws on TRBV11-1 and TRBJ2-7; the D gene is possibly TRBD1 or TRBD2, each agreeing over 5 bases. The sequence was collected from a man in his forties or fifties with glioma. The sequenced sample was PBMCs, obtained from a glioma patient whose treatment included an IDH1 peptide vaccine. The nucleotides read TGTGCCAGCAGCCTGGGACCGTTGATCTCCTACGAGCAGTACTTC. Translated, this gives CASSLGPLISYEQYF.